A selection of T cell receptor beta chains follows, all from one sample in a study of identical twins. TCRdb used MiXCR to reprocess the 5' RACE reads, holding one entry per CDR3 protein. The sample consists of 600,000 to 700,000 distinct CDR3 sequences, over 20% of them appearing once. A further study also used this sample, focusing on T cells expressing NK-cell markers.

Material for sequencing was PBMCs. The source is a woman in her late teens or twenties in good health. CDR3s leave out the opening cysteine and the closing phenylalanine or tryptophan. A D gene is named only where the DNA matches it firmly.

TRBD1	TRBV20-1	TRBJ2-7	SARRTGGTTYEQY
-	TRBV5-1	TRBJ2-1	ASSTDLIYNEQF
TRBD1	TRBV7-7	TRBJ2-7	ASSLRTGREQY
-	TRBV7-8	TRBJ2-3	ASSLAGGQRSRGTDTQY
-	TRBV5-1	TRBJ2-1	ASSLSHLGDEQF
TRBD1	TRBV2	TRBJ2-2	ASRATGVAGELF
-	TRBV9	TRBJ2-7	ASSVALSSYEQY
-	TRBV7-8	TRBJ2-2	ASSYQTRGGGELF
-	TRBV12-3/TRBV12-4	TRBJ1-4	ASSLVQGSGKLF
-	TRBV13	TRBJ1-3	ASSLRDHGNTIY
-	TRBV7-9	TRBJ2-5	ASSLEPLESQY
-	TRBV15	TRBJ2-7	ATNEGGYEQY
-	TRBV20-1	TRBJ1-2	SARDRITNYGYT
TRBD2	TRBV20-1	TRBJ2-1	SARDWVGTRNEQF
TRBD1	TRBV12-3/TRBV12-4	TRBJ2-5	ATSWTGLETQY
TRBD2	TRBV13	TRBJ2-2	ASSGRLAANTGELF
-	TRBV29-1	TRBJ1-1	SVGHGNTEAF
TRBD2	TRBV7-9	TRBJ2-3	ASSLTAGGPDTQY
-	TRBV25-1	TRBJ1-2	ASSVSSRGYT
-	TRBV2	TRBJ2-2	ARGTSYGELF
-	TRBV12-3/TRBV12-4	TRBJ1-4	ASTNEGEKLF
-	TRBV12-3/TRBV12-4	TRBJ2-1	ASMRRPEGLNEQF